A selection of T cell receptor beta chains follows, all from one sample in a study of blood T cell repertoires in COVID-19. Generated by immunoSEQ multiplex PCR, the TCRdb table keeps only in-frame clones and is missing some. Here the sample spans around 210,000 clones, around three quarters being singletons. The sequenced sample consisted of peripheral blood. Receptor source: a woman aged 70-85 years with acute or convalescent COVID-19. The conserved cysteine and the conserved F or W are not part of the CDR3 here.

V gene	J gene	CDR3 protein
TRBV5-6	TRBJ1-2	ASSQGSPGIHGYT
TRBV28	TRBJ1-4	ASRDMDRGYGEKLF
TRBV9	TRBJ2-1	ASSVDGSYNEQF
TRBV27	TRBJ2-7	ASSLQGAVEQY
TRBV7-9	TRBJ2-1	ASSPKPRLSNEQF
TRBV2	TRBJ2-3	ASSPSGRNTDTQY
TRBV18	TRBJ2-1	ASSPPVAYNEQF
TRBV5-1	TRBJ2-2	ASSFRGLNTGELF
TRBV9	TRBJ1-4	ASSGVPGIGGVGEKLF
TRBV5-1	TRBJ2-7	ASSQRQGAFYYEQY